This T cell receptor beta chain stems from a study of cytomegalovirus exposure and HLA in healthy donors. Trimming cost V 5 bases and J 4 bases, with 11 bases left between them. The CDR3 contains 14 residues. Germline V gene data show CDR1 as SGHNT and CDR2 as YENEEA. Researchers ran the PCR with 60 Vbeta and 13 Jbeta primers. Assay: immunoSEQ multiplex PCR; the TCRdb copy retains only in-frame clones and omits some. The data contain about 55,000 clones, roughly 74% of them singletons. This clone is a singleton in its sample. This same CDR3 is encoded by further DNA sequences in the sample. This receptor was identified in a female donor in good health and CMV-seronegative. V usage is TRBV11-3 and J usage is TRBJ2-2; unclear D gene. The sequenced sample was PBMCs. CDR3 sequence: CASSPGYGTGELFF. The CDR3 DNA reads as TGTGCCAGCAGCCCCGGTTACGGCACCGGGGAGCTGTTTTTT.